These 30 T cell receptor beta chains share one sample of origin, sequenced in a study of CD8 T cells in Susac syndrome. Random hexamers served to reverse transcribe roughly 0.5 to 1 ug RNA. TCRdb reprocessed the immunoSEQ multiplex PCR reads via MiXCR and lists one record per CDR3 protein. There are about 430,000 distinct CDR3 sequences in the sample; approximately 85% occur only once, and under 0.15% lies in the top ten. Sequences were obtained from CD8+ T cells from PBMCs. Receptor source: a human donor with multiple sclerosis.

V usage is TRBV7-9 and J usage is TRBJ2-7; 7 nucleotides match TRBD1. CDR1 is SEHNR, CDR2 FQNEAQ, per germline (reference sequence). The CDR3 is made up of 15 amino acids. V shed 4 bases, J shed 3 bases, and the junction held 9 bases outside the gene matches. The CDR3 reads CASSSGTGALYEQYF. DNA for the CDR3: TGTGCCAGCAGCTCGGGAACAGGGGCCCTCTACGAGCAGTACTTC.

The V and J genes are TRBV28 and TRBJ1-1; 8 nucleotides line up with TRBD1. Germline CDR1 and CDR2: MDHEN and SYDVKM. J gave up 6 bases and V 7 bases, and 4 bases lay outside the gene matches. The CDR3 is made up of 12 amino acids. CDR3 sequence: CASTWTGSEAFF. The CDR3 region has the DNA TGTGCCAGCACCTGGACAGGGTCTGAAGCTTTCTTT.

The chain links TRBV5-1 to TRBJ2-7; 7 positions agree with TRBD1. This CDR3 is 13 amino acids long. Germline-derived CDR1 and CDR2 are SGHRS and YFSETQ. Trimming at V came to 2 bases and at J to 3 bases, leaving 2 bases not matched to a gene. Here the CDR3 reads CASSFRQGYEQYF. As DNA, the CDR3 is TGCGCCAGCAGCTTTAGACAGGGCTACGAGCAGTACTTC.

The chain combines TRBV3-1 with TRBJ2-1; 13 nucleotides align to TRBD2. CDR3 length equals 19 residues. Germline V gene lookup returns CDR1 LGHDT and CDR2 YNNKEL (reference sequence). Trimming took 0 bases from V and 4 from J; bases not matched to a gene: 9. The CDR3 reads CASSQDWPGLAGSYNEQFF. The DNA of the CDR3 is TGTGCCAGCAGCCAAGATTGGCCGGGACTAGCGGGGAGTTACAATGAGCAGTTCTTC.

The V call is TRBV27, the J call TRBJ2-7, with TRBD1 matching 7 bases. The germline gives CDR1 MNHEY, CDR2 SMNVEV (reference sequence). The CDR3 spans 15 residues. V shed 3 bases and J 4 bases; nucleotides not matched to a gene: 9. DNA of the CDR3: TGTGCCAGCAGTTTGGACAGGCCCGATATGTACGAGCAGTACTTC. Encoded protein: CASSLDRPDMYEQYF.

The chain carries TRBV27 and TRBJ2-2; D ambiguous. This CDR3 has 13 residues. Trimming cost V 2 bases and J 7 bases, with 8 bases left between them. Germline V gene sequence: CDR1 MNHEY, CDR2 SMNVEV (reference sequence). CDR3 sequence reads: CASSLAASGELFF. DNA for the CDR3: TGTGCCAGCAGTTTAGCGGCGAGCGGGGAGCTGTTTTTT.

The gene calls are TRBV2 and TRBJ1-1, with a weak D call TRBD1 (5 bases). V was trimmed by 6 bases and J by 0 bases, leaving 11 bases between them. CDR1 and CDR2 from the germline V gene are SNHLY and FYNNEI. The CDR3 sequence is 14 residues long. The CDR3 DNA reads TGTGCCAGCAGACGGGACGACTTGAACACTGAAGCTTTCTTT. Its protein is CASRRDDLNTEAFF.

The V gene is TRBV15, the J gene TRBJ2-3, with 7 bases aligning to TRBD1. V lost 6 bases, J lost 0 bases, and 6 bases stayed unmatched. This CDR3 is built from 15 residues. Per the germline V gene, CDR1 is LNHNV and CDR2 is YYDKDF (reference sequence). As DNA, the CDR3 is TGTGCCACCAGTACCGGGACAGAGAGCACAGATACGCAGTATTTT. Translation: CATSTGTESTDTQYF.

V usage is TRBV4-1 and J usage is TRBJ2-7, with a weak D call TRBD2 (5 bases). Trimming left V 8 bases short and J 2 bases short, with 13 bases between. The CDR3 has 13 amino acids. CDR1 and CDR2 from the germline V gene are MGHRA and YSYEKL. The CDR3 reads CASQTPGTYEQYF. Here the CDR3 DNA reads TGCGCCAGCCAGACACCGGGGACCTACGAGCAGTACTTC.

CDR3 sequence: CSVEEGRGGDEQFF. DNA of the CDR3: TGCAGCGTTGAAGAAGGCAGGGGGGGCGATGAGCAGTTCTTC. The gene calls are TRBV29-1 and TRBJ2-1; D might be TRBD1 or TRBD2, each matching 7 bases. This CDR3 is built from 14 residues. Germline CDR1 and CDR2: SQVTM and ANQGSEA. The V and J ends lost 0 bases and 8 bases respectively, with 14 bases between them.

The chain uses TRBV20-1 and TRBJ2-1, with D tentatively TRBD1 or TRBD2 (5 bases each). In germline, CDR1 is DFQATT, CDR2 SNEGSKA (reference sequence). The CDR3 has 12 amino acids. V was trimmed by 3 bases and J by 9 bases, leaving 12 bases between them. The CDR3 DNA sequence: TGCAGTGCTAGGAATGGGGGAGTTGAGCAGTTCTTC. Translated, it gives CSARNGGVEQFF.

The chain has TRBV15 and TRBJ2-3, with a possible D match to TRBD2 (5 bases). Germline CDR1 and CDR2: LNHNV and YYDKDF (reference sequence). The germline V and J ends were trimmed by 5 bases and 4 bases, with 10 bases remaining between them. The CDR3 consists of 13 residues. The CDR3 DNA is TGTGCCACCAGCGGAGGTTCCCCAGATACGCAGTATTTT. Translated, it gives CATSGGSPDTQYF.

The V and J genes are TRBV6-1 and TRBJ2-7; D gene uncertain. The V and J ends lost 5 bases and 4 bases respectively, with 9 bases between them. The CDR3 spans 12 residues. The V gene's germline CDR1 is MNHNS and CDR2 SASEGT. The CDR3 DNA is TGTGCCAGCAGTAGGGTTATGTACGAGCAGTACTTC. Its translation is CASSRVMYEQYF.

J is TRBJ2-2 and V is TRBV29-1; no reliable D call. Germline CDR1 reads SQVTM; CDR2 reads ANQGSEA. The CDR3 is made up of 13 amino acids. The V gene lost 5 bases and the J gene lost 4 bases, with 11 bases spanning the gap. The CDR3 bases are TGCAGCGTTTTCTTTTTGGGCACCGGGGAGCTGTTTTTT. Its protein is CSVFFLGTGELFF.

The rearrangement joins TRBV20-1 to TRBJ1-2; D uncertain. CDR3 size: 12 residues. Trimming cost V 2 bases and J 7 bases, with 11 bases left between them. CDR1 is DFQATT, CDR2 SNEGSKA, per germline (reference sequence). This CDR3 is CSARTAVGGYTF. The CDR3 nucleotides read TGCAGTGCTAGAACGGCAGTCGGTGGCTACACCTTC.

This sequence joins TRBV30 and TRBJ2-1; D is uncertain. V was shortened by 8 bases and J by 2 bases, with 22 bases between the two germline ends. CDR3 length: 16 amino acids. Germline CDR1 GTSNPN, CDR2 SVGIG (reference sequence). The CDR3 reads CATSGRTNLAYNEQFF. CDR3 in DNA: TGTGCCACGAGTGGGCGGACGAATTTGGCCTACAATGAGCAGTTCTTC.

V is TRBV25-1 and J is TRBJ2-5; weak D call: TRBD2 (6 bases). Between the trimmed V and J ends, which lost 4 bases and 5 bases, there was a span of 20 bases. Germline V gives CDR1 MGHDK, CDR2 SYGVNS. The CDR3 has 16 amino acids. The CDR3: CASSGGVRAGGETQYF. The CDR3 DNA is TGTGCCAGCAGTGGGGGGGTTCGGGCAGGAGGCGAGACCCAGTACTTC.

The chain combines TRBV27 with TRBJ2-1, with 14 bases identical to TRBD2. The V and J ends lost 5 bases and 4 bases, in that order; junction bases with no gene match: 4. The germline V gene has CDR1 MNHEY and CDR2 SMNVEV (reference sequence). The CDR3 has 16 residues. CDR3 loop: CASSPRTSGRYNEQFF. CDR3 DNA sequence: TGTGCCAGCAGTCCAAGGACTAGCGGGAGGTACAATGAGCAGTTCTTC.

The V and J genes are TRBV30 and TRBJ2-1, with TRBD1 identical over 10 bases. CDR1 is GTSNPN and CDR2 is SVGIG in the germline V gene (reference sequence). The junction had 6 bases not matched to a gene; V was cut back by 5 bases and J by 8 bases. CDR3 size: 13 residues. CDR3 amino acids: CAWGQGGAYEQFF. In DNA, the CDR3 is TGTGCCTGGGGACAGGGGGGCGCGTATGAGCAGTTCTTC. Combining the CDR3 with reference TRBV30 and TRBJ2-1 gives the whole variable domain SQTIHQWPATLVQPVGSPLSLECTVEGTSNPNLYWYRQAAGRGLQLLFYSVGIGQISSEVPQNLSASRPQDRQFILSSKKLLLSDSGFYLCAWGQGGAYEQFFGPGTRLTVL.

The V and J genes are TRBV14 and TRBJ2-7, with TRBD2 matching over 15 bases. The V gene end was trimmed by 4 bases and the J gene end by 2 bases; junction bases not matched to a gene: 3. Germline CDR1 SGHDN, CDR2 FVKESK. This CDR3 spans 16 amino acids. CDR3 nucleotides: TGTGCCAGCAGCCCCTGGACTAGCGGGGGGGCCTACGAGCAGTACTTC. Translation gives CASSPWTSGGAYEQYF.

The CDR3 loop is CASSQEGSVNTEAFF. In DNA, the CDR3 is TGTGCCAGCAGCCAAGAGGGCAGTGTGAACACTGAAGCTTTCTTT. The chain links TRBV3-1 to TRBJ1-1; D is unclear. V was trimmed by 0 bases and J by 0 bases, leaving 8 bases between them. The CDR3 has 15 amino acids. Germline loops: CDR1 LGHDT, CDR2 YNNKEL (reference sequence).

The chain links TRBV2 to TRBJ2-1; either TRBD1 or TRBD2 may supply D (5 bases each). The ends were cut back, 4 bases at V and 6 bases at J, with 10 bases in the middle. This CDR3 contains 13 residues. The germline V gene encodes CDR1 SNHLY and CDR2 FYNNEI. In nucleotides, the CDR3 is TGTGCCAGCAGTGGGGGGTGGGGCAATGAGCAGTTCTTC. Protein sequence: CASSGGWGNEQFF.

The genes are TRBV27 and TRBJ1-1, with D possibly TRBD1 on 5 matching bases. The CDR3 sequence is 12 residues long. Germline assignment: CDR1 MNHEY and CDR2 SMNVEV (reference sequence). V was clipped by 4 bases and J by 6 bases, with 9 bases between them. CDR3 loop: CASSSPGSEAFF. CDR3 sequence (DNA): TGTGCCAGCAGTTCCCCAGGGTCTGAAGCTTTCTTT.

The table lists this clonotype with a count of one. This sequence joins TRBV28 and TRBJ2-7, with 10 bases lining up with TRBD1. The CDR3 has 16 residues. From germline, CDR1 is MDHEN and CDR2 SYDVKM. Trimming at V came to 0 bases and at J to 2 bases, leaving 4 bases not matched to a gene. Written as DNA, the CDR3 is TGTGCCAGCAGTTTATGGGGGACAGGGGACCCCTACGAGCAGTACTTC. This gives the protein CASSLWGTGDPYEQYF.

This chain uses TRBV12-3 or TRBV12-4 with TRBJ2-7; D is uncertain. The length of the CDR3 is 12 residues. Between the trimmed V and J ends, which lost 3 bases and 2 bases, there was a span of 5 bases. The DNA of the CDR3 is TGTGCCAGCAGTTTTGAGGCCTACGAGCAGTACTTC. Translation gives CASSFEAYEQYF.

This rearrangement joins TRBV11-2 to TRBJ2-1, with D possibly TRBD1 on 6 matching bases. CDR3 length: 15 residues. CDR1 and CDR2 from the germline V gene are SGHAT and FQNNGV. V lost 4 bases, J lost 15 bases, and 25 bases lay in between. CDR3 nucleotides: TGTGCCAGCAGCTCCTGGGAAATCCGGGACACACACCCGTTCTTC. This codes for CASSSWEIRDTHPFF.

This chain connects TRBV12-3 or TRBV12-4 to TRBJ1-2; 7 bases line up with TRBD1. The J segment lost 8 bases and the V segment lost 5 bases, leaving 5 bases of the junction unmatched. The CDR3 is 12 amino acids. Written as DNA, the CDR3 is TGTGCCAGCAGTCCCACAGGGGTAGGCTACACCTTC. This gives the protein CASSPTGVGYTF.

This clonotype was recorded a few times. This rearrangement joins TRBV27 to TRBJ2-7; D is uncertain. CDR1 is MNHEY, CDR2 SMNVEV, per germline (reference sequence). The CDR3 contains 13 residues. V shed 4 bases and J shed 1 base, with 8 bases lying between them. Here the CDR3 DNA reads TGTGCCAGCAGTTATCAGGTGTCCTACGAGCAGTACTTC. The encoded protein is CASSYQVSYEQYF.

In regard to this clonotype: No conserved phenylalanine or tryptophan ends this CDR3, so it is likely a read error. This chain connects TRBV5-6 to TRBJ1-5; D call uncertain. CDR3 length: 14 residues. V was cut by 3 bases and J by 5 bases, with 12 bases left in between. The germline gives CDR1 SGHDT, CDR2 YYEEEE. The CDR3 DNA reads TGTGCCAGCAGCTCGTCCAGGCGGGATCAGCCCCAGCATTCT. Its translation is CASSSSRRDQPQHS.

The chain carries TRBV4-1 and TRBJ2-7; 8 bases agree with TRBD1. The length of the CDR3 is 14 residues. CDR1 and CDR2 (germline): MGHRA, YSYEKL. Trimming at V came to 5 bases and at J to 6 bases, leaving 9 bases not matched to a gene. The DNA for the CDR3 is TGCGCCAGCAGCGCGGAGCAGGGGGCGCGCGAGCAGTACTTC. Translation gives CASSAEQGAREQYF.